One sample yielded the 14 T cell receptor beta chains listed below, sequenced in a study of PD-1 blockade in classical Hodgkin lymphoma. Time point given: cycle 4 day 1 (C4D1), after more than five weeks of nivolumab. All the patients suffered relapse after autologous stem cell transplantation, and brentuximab vedotin exposure differed. The method was immunoSEQ multiplex PCR; TCRdb's version includes in-frame clones alone and lacks a portion of them. Altogether 30,000 to 50,000 clones are present, 77% being singletons, with the ten largest covering roughly 9.8%. Here the sequenced sample was peripheral blood mononuclear cells (PBMCs), taken before the fourth cycle of nivolumab. The source is a human donor with classical Hodgkin lymphoma.

The chain has TRBV27 and TRBJ2-7; D uncertain. Germline loops: CDR1 MNHEY, CDR2 SMNVEV (reference sequence). The V gene lost 4 bases and the J gene lost 2 bases, with 12 bases spanning the gap. This CDR3 region has 14 residues. CDR3 DNA: TGTGCCAGCAGTTCAGTGGACGGCGCCTACGAGCAGTACTTC. It codes for CASSSVDGAYEQYF.

A few counts support this clone. The V and J genes are TRBV6-1 and TRBJ1-1; perhaps TRBD1 as D (5 bases). There are 14 residues in the CDR3. Germline V gene data show CDR1 as MNHNS and CDR2 as SASEGT. V lost 1 base, J lost 9 bases, and 15 bases lay in between. CDR3 DNA sequence: TGTGCCAGCAGTGAAGTCAGGACAAGCTTTCAAGCTTTCTTT. Translation: CASSEVRTSFQAFF.

This sequence joins TRBV21-1 and TRBJ1-5; no check of the table's D call, TRBD1, against the DNA was made. TRBV21-1 corresponds to a pseudogene. This CDR3 has 15 residues. CDR3 nucleotides: TGTGCCAGCAGCAGGACAGATAATAGCAATCAGCCCCAGCATTTT. As protein: CASSRTDNSNQPQHF.

The J gene is TRBJ2-1, the V gene TRBV11-2, with TRBD2 identical over 10 bases. Germline loops: CDR1 SGHAT, CDR2 FQNNGV. The ends lost 1 base at V and 4 bases at J; junction bases unmatched: 4. CDR3 length: 16 amino acids. The CDR3 sequence is CASSLVSGGAYNEQFF. The CDR3 nucleotides are TGTGCCAGCAGCTTAGTAAGCGGGGGGGCTTACAATGAGCAGTTCTTC.

The rearrangement joins TRBV5-4 to TRBJ1-1, with no clear D. Germline V gene sequence: CDR1 SGHNT, CDR2 YYREEE (reference sequence). The CDR3 runs 15 residues. Deletions cut 2 bases from V and 3 bases from J, with 14 bases between. For the CDR3, the DNA is TGTGCCAGCAGCTTCTTTGAGGCAGGACACACTGAAGCTTTCTTT. This codes for CASSFFEAGHTEAFF. Full variable domain (rest looked up from reference TRBV5-4 and TRBJ1-1): ETGVTQSPTHLIKTRGQQVTLRCSSQSGHNTVSWYQQALGQGPQFIFQYYREEENGRGNFPPRFSGLQFPNYSSELNVNALELDDSALYLCASSFFEAGHTEAFFGQGTRLTVV.

The chain is built from TRBV6-5 and TRBJ2-7; no clear D gene. Germline values: CDR1 MNHEY, CDR2 SVGAGI. The CDR3 totals 13 residues. Trimming took 1 base from V and 2 from J, leaving 6 bases between them. For the CDR3, the DNA is TGTGCCAGCAGTTACTTCGAAACCTACGAGCAGTACTTC. Protein: CASSYFETYEQYF.

The chain recombines TRBV6-6 with TRBJ2-1; perhaps TRBD2 as D (5 bases). V was shortened by 2 bases and J by 2 bases, with 10 bases between the two germline ends. The CDR3 runs to 15 residues. Looked up from germline, CDR1 is MNHNY and CDR2 is SVGAGI (reference sequence). The CDR3 region is CASSYGSLTYNEQFF. DNA for the CDR3: TGTGCCAGCAGTTACGGGAGCTTAACCTACAATGAGCAGTTCTTC.

The rearrangement uses TRBV5-6 and TRBJ2-7; D is possibly TRBD2 (5 bases). The CDR3 loop spans 14 amino acids. CDR1 SGHDT and CDR2 YYEEEE come from the germline V gene. With 0 bases removed from V and 1 base from J, the gap between germline ends came to 8 bases. CDR3 region: CASSLVRRSYEQYF. Here the CDR3 DNA reads TGTGCCAGCAGCTTGGTCAGGAGGTCCTACGAGCAGTACTTC.

The chain couples TRBV19 to TRBJ1-3; D is uncertain. This CDR3 has 15 residues. The ends were cut back, 3 bases at V and 0 bases at J, with 9 bases in the middle. Germline V CDR1 and CDR2: LNHDA, SQIVND (reference sequence). DNA for the CDR3: TGTGCCAGTAGTATGGGCGGCTACTCTGGAAACACCATATATTTT. Residues: CASSMGGYSGNTIYF. Filled out from reference TRBV19 and TRBJ1-3, the complete variable domain reads DGGITQSPKYLFRKEGQNVTLSCEQNLNHDAMYWYRQDPGQGLRLIYYSQIVNDFQKGDIAEGYSVSREKKESFPLTVTSAQKNPTAFYLCASSMGGYSGNTIYFGEGSWLTVV.

This rearrangement joins TRBV7-9 to TRBJ2-3, with a possible D match to TRBD1 (6 bases). V lost 2 bases to trimming and J lost 0 bases, with 9 bases between them. CDR3 size: 15 residues. The germline V gene encodes CDR1 SEHNR and CDR2 FQNEAQ (reference sequence). The CDR3 reads CASSLWGHSTDTQYF. In DNA, the CDR3 is TGTGCCAGCAGCTTATGGGGGCATAGCACAGATACGCAGTATTTT.

The chain couples TRBV21-1 to TRBJ2-2; the D call in the table, TRBD1, was not verified against the DNA. TRBV21-1 is given as a pseudogene. The CDR3 covers 16 residues. CDR3 bases: TGTGCCAGCAGCAAAGATCAGGGGCTTAACACCGGGGAGCTGTTTTTT. Protein product: CASSKDQGLNTGELFF.

V is TRBV5-5 and J is TRBJ1-5, with D maybe TRBD1 (6 bases). Trimming cost V 1 base and J 5 bases, with 13 bases left between them. CDR3 size: 15 residues. Per germline, CDR1 SGHKS and CDR2 YYEKEE (reference sequence). In DNA form, the CDR3 reads TGTGCCAGCAGCTTGCGCCAGGGGCTCGATCAGCCCCAGCATTTT. Translated, it gives CASSLRQGLDQPQHF.

The chain is built from TRBV27 and TRBJ2-1; D uncertain. CDR3 length: 15 residues. Germline lookup yields CDR1 MNHEY and CDR2 SMNVEV (reference sequence). Trimming stripped 2 bases from V and 7 bases from J, with 15 bases between. CDR3 DNA: TGTGCCAGCAGTTTAATAAGGCAAACGAATAATGAGCAGTTCTTC. Its protein is CASSLIRQTNNEQFF.

J is TRBJ1-6 and V is TRBV7-2; D gene unclear. Germline V gives CDR1 SGHTA, CDR2 FQGNSA. This CDR3 comprises 16 residues. The V and J ends lost 4 bases and 2 bases respectively, with 12 bases between them. DNA of the CDR3: TGTGCCAGCAGCTCTAATGGGTCGCCCTATAATTCACCCCTCCACTTT. This codes for CASSSNGSPYNSPLHF.